This T cell receptor beta chain was sequenced for a study of blood T cell repertoires in COVID-19. Turning to the study itself: Samples taken during acute and convalescent COVID-19 were collected in the United States, Italy and Spain. PBMCs, B-cell-depleted T cells, or T cells provided the cDNA or gDNA that made up the material.

This clone was counted a single time. This CDR3 region has 15 residues. The germline V gene encodes CDR1 SGDLS and CDR2 YYNGEE. V was shortened by 3 bases and J by 6 bases, with 15 bases between the two germline ends. Per the authors' pipeline: Amplification of reference gene primers provided the estimated nucleated cell counts. Profiled with immunoSEQ multiplex PCR; TCRdb holds only in-frame clones, not every one. The V and J calls and clone size are taken from that table; D and trimming were inferred from the DNA. The table includes under 200,000 clones, 83% detected once. The chain recombines TRBV9 with TRBJ1-4; the D gene is possibly TRBD1 (6 bases). Material: peripheral blood. This TCR derives from a woman older than 75 with acute or convalescent COVID-19. The CDR3 DNA follows: TGTGCCAGCAGCGCCGGTACAGGGCCCTATGAAAAACTGTTTTTT. Translation: CASSAGTGPYEKLFF. Together with reference TRBV9 and TRBJ1-4, the CDR3 gives the full variable domain: DSGVTQTPKHLITATGQRVTLRCSPRSGDLSVYWYQQSLDQGLQFLIQYYNGEERAKGNILERFSAQQFPDLHSELNLSSLELGDSALYFCASSAGTGPYEKLFFGSGTQLSVL.